This T cell receptor beta chain originates from a study of neurological immune-mediated disorders. There are a few counts of this clonotype. Its antigen remains unidentified. Study-wide findings and caveats: With the multiple sclerosis repertoire cluster, none of the clinical or MRI features showed an association.

A single record per CDR3 protein comes from TCRdb applying MiXCR to the 5' RACE reads. Among about 65,000 distinct CDR3 sequences, 4.1% were seen once, and the ten largest hold just over 2.5%. This CDR3 region has 12 residues. V shed 11 bases and J shed 4 bases, with 14 bases lying between them. Germline V lookup: CDR1 KGHSH, CDR2 LQKENI. The receptor was derived from a man in his forties or fifties with multiple sclerosis. The V gene is TRBV18, the J gene TRBJ1-2; possible D gene TRBD1, 5 bases. The specimen was PBMCs. CDR3 sequence (DNA): TGTGCCGTTCGGCAGGGTGGCTATGGCTACACCTTC. Translating gives CAVRQGGYGYTF.